The clone carrying this T cell receptor beta chain was seen just once. Its specificity is unknown. Samples came from patients recovered from mild-to-severe COVID-19. No culture step preceded sequencing of the ex vivo isolated memory T cells. Method: immunoSEQ multiplex PCR; TCRdb's copy keeps in-frame clones and lacks some. The sample records some 80,000 clones, 80% to 90% being singletons. Trimming pared 0 bases from V and 4 bases from J, leaving 13 bases between. The CDR3 loop spans 16 amino acids. CDR1 is SGHVS, CDR2 FQNEAQ, per germline. The source of the sample is a study of CD4 T cell repertoires in COVID-19. General study results and limits: Some SARS-CoV-2 clonotypes, between about 7 and 28%, recurred in SARS-CoV and/or HKU1 cultures. Sharing of several most expanded SARS-CoV-2-reactive clonotypes across memory subsets suggested intraclonal diversification.

The chain joins TRBV7-8 to TRBJ2-1, with unresolved D. This receptor was identified in a human donor who had COVID-19. The source material was CD4+ T cells from peripheral blood, sampled after recovery from COVID-19. The CDR3 sequence: CASSLAGLVAYNEQFF. DNA for the CDR3: TGTGCCAGCAGCTTAGCAGGGCTAGTCGCTTACAATGAGCAGTTCTTC.